The clone carrying this TCR beta chain was seen a single time. The antigen is not known. This sample stems from a study of regulatory and conventional T cells in RAG deficiency. TCRdb's table, derived via immunoSEQ multiplex PCR, lists solely in-frame clones and lacks some. The table has about 46,000 clones, 75% to 90% seen once. Genomic DNA came from blood conventional CD4+ T cells gated CD25-low CD127-high. General study points: Compared with controls, unique Treg TCR beta sequences dropped about 100-fold in Omenn syndrome and CID/AS. Sorted Omenn CD25-high CD127-low cells may not be bona fide Tregs.

The V gene lost 10 bases and the J gene lost 4 bases, with 17 bases spanning the gap. This CDR3 contains 14 residues. Germline V gene sequence: CDR1 LNHDA, CDR2 SQIVND (reference sequence). These same data were also listed under a study on regulatory T cells. As reported in that work: The primer mix had 52 TRBV and 13 TRBJ primers.

The sequenced sample was CD4+ effector T cells sorted from blood. This receptor was obtained from a human donor in good health. The chain combines TRBV19 with TRBJ1-5; D might be TRBD1 (6 bases). The CDR3 protein is CATDTGAGNQPQHF. The CDR3 DNA follows: TGTGCCACCGATACGGGGGCAGGAAATCAGCCCCAGCATTTT.